This TCR beta chain was found in a study of T cells in Graves' hyperthyroidism and ophthalmopathy. The V gene lost 0 bases and the J gene lost 8 bases, with 10 bases spanning the gap. The CDR3 contains 13 residues. The germline V gene has CDR1 SGHAT and CDR2 FQNNGV. It was RNA transcripts that yielded the amplified TCR beta CDR3 regions. RT-PCR in the first round (using the HTBI primer set) targeted the TCR CDR3. MiXCR, applied by TCRdb to the multiplex PCR reads, yields one record per CDR3 protein. The sample consists of 330,000 or so distinct CDR3 sequences, 15% to 20% of them appearing once. Clinical Activity Scores of at least 3, NOSPECS grades of at least 4 and durations under 3 months characterized ophthalmopathy patients. Based on clinical symptoms, serum thyroxine and TRAb, thyroid ultrasound and orbital computed tomography, diagnoses were reached. This clonotype was seen repeatedly, ten times or more.

The TCR was taken from a middle-aged woman with Graves' ophthalmopathy. The chain employs TRBV11-2 and TRBJ1-2; a possible D gene is TRBD1 (6 bases). Sequencing was carried out using blood. The CDR3 sequence is CASSLDKGVGYTF. The CDR3 DNA follows: TGTGCCAGCAGCTTAGACAAGGGGGTCGGCTACACCTTC.